One and the same sample provided the 27 T cell receptor beta chains below, sequenced in a study of T cells in Graves' hyperthyroidism and ophthalmopathy. Amplified regions were TCR beta CDR3 sequences from RNA transcripts. In the first-round RT-PCR of the TCR CDR3, the HTBI primer set was used. TCRdb passed the multiplex PCR reads through MiXCR, listing each CDR3 protein once. The data contain 500,000 to 600,000 distinct CDR3 sequences, over 15% of them singletons. The sample consisted of blood. The receptors come from a woman younger than 35 with Graves' hyperthyroidism.

This clonotype was observed a handful of times. The chain uses TRBV10-1 and TRBJ2-1; D remains ambiguous. CDR1 WNHNN and CDR2 SYGVQD come from the germline V gene (reference sequence). The V gene lost 4 bases and the J gene lost 5 bases, with 15 bases spanning the gap. The CDR3 spans 15 residues. CDR3 bases: TGCGCCAGCAGTGTCACTATGGGTAACGACAATGAGCAGTTCTTC. As protein: CASSVTMGNDNEQFF.

This clonotype showed up just a few times. The rearrangement uses TRBV5-1 and TRBJ1-2; TRBD1 aligns across 12 bases. The V gene end was trimmed by 0 bases and the J gene end by 7 bases; junction bases not matched to a gene: 10. The length of the CDR3 is 17 residues. CDR1 and CDR2 from the germline V gene are SGHRS and YFSETQ. CDR3 amino acids: CASSLVGQGASGSGYTF. The CDR3 nucleotides read TGCGCCAGCAGCTTGGTGGGACAGGGGGCGTCAGGGTCTGGCTACACCTTC. The variable domain in full, with the rest retrieved from reference TRBV5-1 and TRBJ1-2, is KAGVTQTPRYLIKTRGQQVTLSCSPISGHRSVSWYQQTPGQGLQFLFEYFSETQRNKGNFPGRFSGRQFSNSRSEMNVSTLELGDSALYLCASSLVGQGASGSGYTFGSGTRLTVV.

This clonotype was picked up many times. The V and J genes are TRBV28 and TRBJ2-1, with TRBD2 identical over 14 bases. The CDR3 totals 16 residues. Germline V CDR1 and CDR2: MDHEN, SYDVKM. V lost 0 bases, J lost 9 bases, and 4 bases stayed unmatched. The CDR3 reads CASSLWGLAGASEQFF. CDR3 in DNA: TGTGCCAGCAGTTTATGGGGACTAGCGGGAGCTAGTGAGCAGTTCTTC.

The chain carries TRBV6-1 and TRBJ2-7; D remains ambiguous. There are 13 residues in the CDR3. The V end lost 5 bases, the J end lost 6 bases, and 14 bases lay between the germline ends. Germline assignment: CDR1 MNHNS and CDR2 SASEGT. The CDR3 region has the DNA TGTGCCAGCAGTCGGAACTCAGGCGCCGAGCAGTACTTC. Translation: CASSRNSGAEQYF.

This chain links TRBV6-1 with TRBJ1-3; TRBD1 might be the D (5 bases). The CDR3 has 14 amino acids. Germline V gene data show CDR1 as MNHNS and CDR2 as SASEGT. Deletions cut 1 base from V and 2 bases from J, with 6 bases between. The CDR3, as DNA: TGTGCCAGCAGTGAAGGACAGCCTGGAAACACCATATATTTT. Its protein is CASSEGQPGNTIYF.

This clonotype has ten or more counts. The V call is TRBV3-1, the J call TRBJ1-6, with D hard to call. There are 13 residues in the CDR3. Deletions cut 1 base from V and 10 bases from J, with 8 bases between. Germline V CDR1 and CDR2: LGHDT, YNNKEL (reference sequence). The chain's CDR3 is CASSQGLESPLHF. The CDR3 bases are TGTGCCAGCAGCCAAGGACTGGAATCACCCCTCCACTTT.

This rearrangement joins TRBV6-1 to TRBJ2-6, with D hard to call. The CDR3 length is 14 residues. Germline V gene lookup returns CDR1 MNHNS and CDR2 SASEGT. V lost 0 bases to trimming and J lost 4 bases, with 4 bases between them. Written as DNA, the CDR3 is TGTGCCAGCAGTGAAGCCAACGGGGCCAACGTCCTGACTTTC. Amino acids: CASSEANGANVLTF.

This clonotype was seen many times. This chain links TRBV3-1 with TRBJ1-1, with D uncertain. CDR1 and CDR2 (germline): LGHDT, YNNKEL (reference sequence). Between the trimmed V and J ends, which lost 3 bases and 5 bases, there was a span of 7 bases. This CDR3 has 12 amino acids. The CDR3 nucleotides read TGTGCCAGCAGCCATCGGGGTACTGAAGCTTTCTTT. It yields the protein CASSHRGTEAFF.

This clonotype has just a few counts. This rearrangement joins TRBV12-3 or TRBV12-4 to TRBJ2-2; D remains unclear. Trimming stripped 6 bases from V and 5 bases from J, with 10 bases between. CDR3 length: 13 residues. CDR3 sequence (DNA): TGTGCCAGCAGGCCGCCCCGGACCGGGGAGCTGTTTTTT. This gives the protein CASRPPRTGELFF.

This chain joins TRBV6-5 and TRBJ2-2, with 12 bases that match TRBD2. CDR3 length equals 18 residues. Germline V gene data show CDR1 as MNHEY and CDR2 as SVGAGI. The junction had 8 bases not matched to a gene; V was cut back by 2 bases and J by 4 bases. The CDR3 spells CASSYALAGGPGTGELFF. CDR3 DNA: TGTGCCAGCAGTTACGCCCTAGCGGGGGGGCCGGGCACCGGGGAGCTGTTTTTT.

The chain employs TRBV20-1 and TRBJ1-5; perhaps TRBD1 as D (6 bases). CDR3 length equals 15 residues. Per the germline V gene, CDR1 is DFQATT and CDR2 is SNEGSKA (reference sequence). The V end was cut by 4 bases, the J end by 7 bases, with 20 bases between. CDR3 sequence reads: CSAMEPGGSRQPQHF. The CDR3 region has the DNA TGCAGTGCTATGGAGCCCGGGGGCTCGAGACAGCCCCAGCATTTT.

This clonotype was recorded at least ten times. This chain connects TRBV2 to TRBJ1-1; 7 nucleotides align to TRBD1. The V segment lost 2 bases and the J segment 3 bases; nucleotides outside the gene matches: 0. The CDR3 length is 13 residues. CDR1 is SNHLY, CDR2 FYNNEI, per germline. CDR3 nucleotides: TGTGCCAGCAGTGAACAGGGGGACACTGAAGCTTTCTTT. Its translation: CASSEQGDTEAFF.

This clonotype was seen at least ten times. V and J are TRBV20-1 and TRBJ1-1; D not certain. From germline, CDR1 is DFQATT and CDR2 SNEGSKA (reference sequence). CDR3 length: 14 residues. The ends were cut back, 0 bases at V and 1 base at J, with 9 bases in the middle. The CDR3 here is CSARDAWGNTEAFF. In DNA, the CDR3 is TGCAGTGCTAGAGATGCATGGGGGAACACTGAAGCTTTCTTT.

This clonotype was seen repeatedly, ten times or more. The chain recombines TRBV3-1 with TRBJ1-1; D is unresolved. V gave up 3 bases and J gave up 5 bases, with 7 bases separating them. The CDR3 has 12 residues. Germline V gene lookup returns CDR1 LGHDT and CDR2 YNNKEL (reference sequence). The CDR3 here is CASSQGITEAFF. CDR3 nucleotide sequence: TGTGCCAGCAGCCAGGGGATTACTGAAGCTTTCTTT.

Here the CDR3 reads CASSQLTGEADTQYF. CDR3 DNA sequence: TGTGCCAGCAGCCAACTCACAGGGGAGGCAGATACGCAGTATTTT. V and J are TRBV3-1 and TRBJ2-3; a possible D gene is TRBD1 (7 bases). The CDR3 consists of 15 residues. V lost 2 bases, J lost 4 bases, and 13 bases lay in between. Germline V CDR1 and CDR2: LGHDT, YNNKEL (reference sequence).

A remark on this clonotype: This may be a read error, as it is one base from a much larger clone. The chain combines TRBV20-1 with TRBJ2-5; TRBD2 matches at 7 bases. From germline, CDR1 is DFQATT and CDR2 SNEGSKA (reference sequence). The CDR3 loop spans 12 amino acids. The CDR3 DNA reads TGCGGTGCCGATGGGGGGGAAGAGACCCAGTACTTC. Protein product: CGADGGEETQYF.

The chain combines TRBV10-3 with TRBJ2-1; TRBD2 matches 8 bases. The V gene end was trimmed by 0 bases and the J gene end by 10 bases; junction bases not matched to a gene: 8. Per the germline V gene, CDR1 is ENHRY and CDR2 is SYGVKD. The CDR3 sequence is 15 residues long. CDR3 nucleotides: TGTGCCATCAGTGAGTCGGGGACTAGAGGCGGCGAGCAGTTCTTC. Translating gives CAISESGTRGGEQFF.

The rearrangement links TRBV4-3 to TRBJ1-5; D unresolved. Deletions cut 2 bases from V and 7 bases from J, with 12 bases between. The length of the CDR3 is 14 residues. The germline CDR1 and CDR2 sequences are LGHNA and YSLEER. The CDR3 DNA reads TGCGCCAGCAGCCAAACCCATACAATACAGCCCCAGCATTTT. This gives the protein CASSQTHTIQPQHF.

V usage is TRBV19 and J usage is TRBJ2-5, with 7 bases aligning to TRBD2. The CDR3 loop spans 15 amino acids. J gave up 6 bases and V 3 bases, and 10 bases lay outside the gene matches. Germline V gene sequence: CDR1 LNHDA, CDR2 SQIVND (reference sequence). CDR3 DNA: TGTGCCAGTAGTATCTCGCGGGAGAGCACAAAGACCCAGTACTTC. Translation: CASSISRESTKTQYF.

This clonotype came up many times. The J gene is TRBJ2-4, the V gene TRBV30; the D is unclear. This CDR3 contains 13 residues. The germline CDR1 and CDR2 sequences are GTSNPN and SVGIG (reference sequence). The CDR3 DNA is TGTCGCAAGCGCTTCGGGCTCGCAAACATTCAGTACTTC. It encodes CRKRFGLANIQYF.

The rearrangement joins TRBV11-3 to TRBJ2-3; D is possibly TRBD2 (6 bases). V lost 5 bases and J lost 0, with 15 bases in between. Germline-derived CDR1 and CDR2 are SGHNT and YENEEA. CDR3 size: 16 residues. CDR3 in amino acids: CASSQIGGTSTDTQYF. Here the CDR3 DNA reads TGTGCCAGCAGCCAAATCGGAGGGACGAGCACAGATACGCAGTATTTT.

This clonotype showed up many times. The chain links TRBV12-3 or TRBV12-4 to TRBJ2-1; 7 bases map to TRBD1. The V and J ends lost 5 bases and 9 bases, in that order; junction bases with no gene match: 4. This CDR3 has 12 residues. The CDR3 loop is CASSQTGFEQFF. CDR3 sequence (DNA): TGTGCCAGCAGTCAGACAGGGTTTGAGCAGTTCTTC.

This clonotype occurred a few times. The chain carries TRBV6-5 and TRBJ2-2, with 11 positions matching TRBD2. Unmatched junction bases numbered 15, after V lost 2 bases and J lost 4 bases. The V gene's germline CDR1 is MNHEY and CDR2 SVGAGI. This CDR3 has 20 residues. This chain's CDR3 is CASSYVLAGGRVAVTGELFF. CDR3 DNA sequence: TGTGCCAGCAGTTACGTCCTAGCGGGAGGTCGGGTGGCTGTCACCGGGGAGCTGTTTTTT.

This clonotype appeared many times. J is TRBJ1-2 and V is TRBV28; TRBD1 might be the D (6 bases). This CDR3 spans 14 amino acids. Looked up from germline, CDR1 is MDHEN and CDR2 is SYDVKM. Between the trimmed V and J ends, which lost 8 bases and 4 bases, there was a span of 17 bases. CDR3 amino acids: CASGSGGGLYGYTF. In DNA, the CDR3 is TGTGCCAGCGGGTCCGGAGGGGGACTCTATGGCTACACCTTC.

This chain connects TRBV5-1 to TRBJ2-4, with 7 bases aligning to TRBD1. The CDR3 is 13 residues long. Germline assignment: CDR1 SGHRS and CDR2 YFSETQ. J gave up 5 bases and V 3 bases, and 2 bases lay outside the gene matches. CDR3 sequence reads: CASSSGTENIQYF. The CDR3 DNA reads as TGCGCCAGCAGCTCCGGGACAGAAAACATTCAGTACTTC.

This clonotype was observed a handful of times. The chain recombines TRBV5-1 with TRBJ2-1; 9 bases fit TRBD2. J lost 2 bases, V lost 4 bases, and 7 bases had no gene match. CDR1 and CDR2 (germline): SGHRS, YFSETQ. The CDR3 has 16 amino acids. CDR3 bases: TGCGCCAGCAGCCCCGAAGCTAGCGGGGCCTACAATGAGCAGTTCTTC. Translation gives CASSPEASGAYNEQFF.

Remarks on this clonotype: Given a much more abundant clone one base away, this may be a read error. The chain uses TRBV12-3 or TRBV12-4 and TRBJ2-2; 7 bases are a match to TRBD1. The CDR3 spans 14 residues. CDR3: CASSFTGETGKLFF. The CDR3 DNA sequence: TGTGCCAGCAGTTTTACAGGGGAAACCGGGAAGCTGTTTTTT.